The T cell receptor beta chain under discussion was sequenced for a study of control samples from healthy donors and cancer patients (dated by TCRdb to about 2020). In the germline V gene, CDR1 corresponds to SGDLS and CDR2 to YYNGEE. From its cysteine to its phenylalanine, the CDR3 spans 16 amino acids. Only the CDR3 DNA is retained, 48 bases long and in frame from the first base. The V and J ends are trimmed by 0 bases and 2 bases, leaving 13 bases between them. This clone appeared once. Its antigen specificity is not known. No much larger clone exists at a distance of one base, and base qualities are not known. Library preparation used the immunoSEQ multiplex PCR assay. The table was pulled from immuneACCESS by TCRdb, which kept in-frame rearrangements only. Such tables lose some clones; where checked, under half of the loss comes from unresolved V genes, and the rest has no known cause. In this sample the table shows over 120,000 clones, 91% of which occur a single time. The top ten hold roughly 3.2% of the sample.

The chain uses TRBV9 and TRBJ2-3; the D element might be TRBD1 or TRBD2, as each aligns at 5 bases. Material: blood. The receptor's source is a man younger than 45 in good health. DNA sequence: TGTGCCAGCAGCGTAGAGTTCGGGACCTACACAGATACGCAGTATTTT. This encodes CASSVEFGTYTDTQYF.